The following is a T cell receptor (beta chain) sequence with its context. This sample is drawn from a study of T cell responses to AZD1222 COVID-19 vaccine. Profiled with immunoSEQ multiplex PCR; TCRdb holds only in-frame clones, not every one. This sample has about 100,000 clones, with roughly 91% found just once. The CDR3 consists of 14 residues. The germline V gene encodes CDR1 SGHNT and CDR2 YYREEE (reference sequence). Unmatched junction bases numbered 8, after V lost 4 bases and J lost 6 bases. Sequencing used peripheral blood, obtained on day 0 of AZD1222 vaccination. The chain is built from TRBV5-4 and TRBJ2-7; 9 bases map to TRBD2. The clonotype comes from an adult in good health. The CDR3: CASSQSGTSPEQYF. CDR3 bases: TGTGCCAGCAGCCAATCCGGGACTAGCCCCGAGCAGTACTTC.